Shown below are 13 T cell receptor beta chains from a single sample sequenced in a study of blood T cell repertoires in COVID-19. Only in-frame clones appear in the TCRdb table, and some are missing; sequencing was by immunoSEQ multiplex PCR. The profile shows under 300,000 clones, roughly 86% of them singletons. Input material: peripheral blood. The receptor set was obtained from a man aged 50-59 years with acute or convalescent COVID-19.

This clone was counted a single time. This chain uses TRBV7-2 with TRBJ2-3, with 11 bases lining up with TRBD2. V lost 5 bases and J lost 3; bases outside the gene matches: 10. The CDR3 length is 17 residues. Germline assignment: CDR1 SGHTA and CDR2 FQGNSA. The CDR3 sequence: CASSPRLAGSGTDTQYF. Written as DNA, the CDR3 is TGTGCCAGCAGCCCGAGACTAGCGGGGAGCGGGACAGATACGCAGTATTTT.

CDR3 amino acids: CASSLRGQGEETQYF. CDR3 in DNA: TGTGCCAGCAGCTTGCGAGGACAGGGGGAGGAGACCCAGTACTTC. The chain joins TRBV5-4 to TRBJ2-5; 10 nucleotides agree with TRBD1. Unmatched junction bases numbered 5, after V lost 1 base and J lost 5 bases. Germline CDR1 reads SGHNT; CDR2 reads YYREEE (reference sequence). CDR3 size: 15 residues.

This clone was found a few times. The chain couples TRBV10-3 to TRBJ1-1, with 7 bases aligning to TRBD1. The CDR3 is 12 residues long. V shed 4 bases and J 10 bases; nucleotides not matched to a gene: 6. Germline CDR1 and CDR2: ENHRY and SYGVKD. The CDR3 bases are TGTGCCATCAGTGGGAACAGGGGTCGAGCTTTCTTT. This gives the protein CAISGNRGRAFF.

The genes are TRBV6-5 and TRBJ2-5, with 7 bases that match TRBD2. Germline trimming cut 9 bases from V and 5 bases from J; bases unmatched to any gene: 9. This CDR3 has 13 residues. The germline V gene has CDR1 MNHEY and CDR2 SVGAGI. The CDR3: CASWEGRLETQYF. The CDR3 DNA sequence: TGTGCCAGTTGGGAGGGCCGCTTGGAGACCCAGTACTTC.

The chain's CDR3 is CASTDRGQSQPQHF. The CDR3 nucleotides read TGTGCCAGCACCGACAGGGGGCAGAGTCAGCCCCAGCATTTT. The chain joins TRBV6-6 to TRBJ1-5, with 10 positions matching TRBD1. The CDR3 covers 14 residues. CDR1 and CDR2 from the germline V gene are MNHNY and SVGAGI (reference sequence). J lost 6 bases, V lost 7 bases, and 6 bases had no gene match.

The CDR3 is CASSRQGEPYEQYF. The CDR3, as DNA: TGCGCCAGCAGCAGACAGGGGGAGCCCTACGAGCAGTACTTC. The chain links TRBV5-1 to TRBJ2-7, with 9 bases lining up with TRBD1. The germline CDR1 and CDR2 sequences are SGHRS and YFSETQ. Losses at the gene ends were 4 bases for V and 2 bases for J; bases not matched to a gene: 4. This CDR3 region has 14 residues.

This rearrangement joins TRBV7-2 to TRBJ1-2; no definite D call. CDR1 and CDR2 from the germline V gene are SGHTA and FQGNSA. The CDR3 has 15 amino acids. V was pared by 5 bases and J by 5 bases, with 18 bases between. The CDR3 region is CASSPSGSTVYGYTF. The DNA of the CDR3 is TGTGCCAGCAGCCCTAGTGGTTCGACGGTTTATGGCTACACCTTC.

V gene TRBV16 combines with J gene TRBJ1-5; a weak D match, TRBD1 (5 bases). Germline assignment: CDR1 KGHSY and CDR2 FQNENV. This CDR3 has 14 residues. The germline V and J ends were trimmed by 4 bases and 5 bases, with 12 bases remaining between them. Here the CDR3 reads CASSPTDLDQPQHF. The CDR3 DNA follows: TGTGCCAGCAGCCCGACAGATCTGGATCAGCCCCAGCATTTT.

V usage is TRBV14 and J usage is TRBJ2-6, with D unclear. Looked up from germline, CDR1 is SGHDN and CDR2 is FVKESK. The CDR3 spans 15 residues. V was pared by 1 base and J by 0 bases, with 4 bases between. The CDR3 loop reads CASSQGSSGANVLTF. The CDR3 DNA follows: TGTGCCAGCAGCCAAGGCAGCTCTGGGGCCAACGTCCTGACTTTC.

V and J are TRBV28 and TRBJ1-2; TRBD1 is a possible D gene (5 bases). Germline V lookup: CDR1 MDHEN, CDR2 SYDVKM. This CDR3 spans 14 amino acids. With 4 bases removed from V and 4 bases from J, the gap between germline ends came to 13 bases. In nucleotides, the CDR3 is TGTGCCAGCAGTTCGGCGGGGGTGGCCTATGGCTACACCTTC. Protein product: CASSSAGVAYGYTF.

The CDR3 DNA sequence: TGTGCCAGCAGCTTTAGACCGGGGGAGGGCCGAAAATCCTACGAGCAGTACTTC. This codes for CASSFRPGEGRKSYEQYF. The V and J genes are TRBV11-3 and TRBJ2-7; TRBD2 matches 7 bases. Germline trimming cut 3 bases from V and 1 base from J; bases unmatched to any gene: 15. The CDR3 loop spans 18 amino acids. CDR1 and CDR2 (germline): SGHNT, YENEEA.

This clone has only a few counts. The chain employs TRBV27 and TRBJ2-1, with 11 bases fitting TRBD2. Germline V gene lookup returns CDR1 MNHEY and CDR2 SMNVEV (reference sequence). The ends lost 6 bases at V and 4 bases at J; junction bases unmatched: 11. This CDR3 is 17 amino acids long. CDR3 sequence (DNA): TGTGCCAGCAGAAGACGAACAGGGACTAGCGGTTACAATGAGCAGTTCTTC. Protein: CASRRRTGTSGYNEQFF.

The J gene is TRBJ1-1, the V gene TRBV10-3; TRBD1 matches at 9 bases. Germline V lookup: CDR1 ENHRY, CDR2 SYGVKD. The CDR3 sequence is 14 residues long. V was pared by 6 bases and J by 1 base, with 3 bases of the junction left unmatched. CDR3 sequence reads: CAIRPGQGNTEAFF. Written as DNA, the CDR3 is TGTGCCATCAGACCGGGACAGGGGAACACTGAAGCTTTCTTT.